These 21 T cell receptor beta chains share one sample of origin, sequenced in a study of control samples from healthy donors and cancer patients. Profiling relied on immunoSEQ multiplex PCR, and the TCRdb table lists in-frame clones only, not all of them. The data contain roughly 43,000 clones, 80% to 90% of them singletons. The specimen was PBMCs. These receptors originate from a woman in her sixties with lung cancer.

This rearrangement joins TRBV11-3 to TRBJ2-7; possible D gene TRBD2, 6 bases. The V and J ends lost 5 bases and 7 bases respectively, with 15 bases between them. CDR1 is SGHNT and CDR2 is YENEEA in the germline V gene. This CDR3 spans 13 amino acids. CDR3 residues: CASSVRLVWEQYF. In nucleotides, the CDR3 is TGTGCCAGCAGCGTCAGACTAGTTTGGGAGCAGTACTTC.

The V and J genes are TRBV27 and TRBJ1-5; perhaps TRBD1 as D (5 bases). The V end was cut by 0 bases, the J end by 6 bases, with 9 bases between. CDR1 is MNHEY and CDR2 is SMNVEV in the germline V gene (reference sequence). This CDR3 spans 14 amino acids. The CDR3 DNA reads as TGTGCCAGCAGTTTATCCTCTGGGGGTCAGCCCCAGCATTTT. Its protein is CASSLSSGGQPQHF.

J is TRBJ2-1 and V is TRBV7-2; the D is unclear. The CDR3 runs 14 residues. Germline lookup yields CDR1 SGHTA and CDR2 FQGNSA. Trimming cost V 0 bases and J 8 bases, with 11 bases left between them. The CDR3 DNA is TGTGCCAGCAGCTTAGCGCTAGAAGGAGATGAGCAGTTCTTC. It is translated as CASSLALEGDEQFF.

The rearrangement joins TRBV18 to TRBJ1-4, with TRBD1 matching 7 bases. J gave up 5 bases and V 6 bases, and 9 bases lay outside the gene matches. Germline V gives CDR1 KGHSH, CDR2 LQKENI. This CDR3 region has 15 residues. This CDR3 is CASSGGTAQNEKLFF. CDR3 in DNA: TGTGCCAGCTCGGGAGGGACAGCGCAAAATGAAAAACTGTTTTTT. Full variable domain (remainder filled in from reference TRBV18 and TRBJ1-4): NAGVMQNPRHLVRRRGQEARLRCSPMKGHSHVYWYRQLPEEGLKFMVYLQKENIIDESGMPKERFSAEFPKEGPSILRIQQVVRGDSAAYFCASSGGTAQNEKLFFGSGTQLSVL.

The CDR3 DNA reads TGTGCCAGCAGTTACTCCGAGGGGGTTGGCTATGGCTACACCTTC. Its protein product is CASSYSEGVGYGYTF. The V call is TRBV6-5, the J call TRBJ1-2; D may be TRBD1 (6 bases). The CDR3 length is 15 residues. V was pared by 0 bases and J by 4 bases, with 12 bases between. In germline, CDR1 is MNHEY, CDR2 SVGAGI.

This chain links TRBV5-5 with TRBJ2-7; 8 bases are shared with TRBD1. Germline CDR1 reads SGHKS; CDR2 reads YYEKEE (reference sequence). J was trimmed by 2 bases and V by 4 bases; bases with no gene match: 2. This CDR3 contains 13 residues. The CDR3 bases are TGTGCCAGCAGCAAGGACAGGGCCTACGAGCAGTACTTC. This encodes CASSKDRAYEQYF. Drawing the rest from reference TRBV5-5 and TRBJ2-7, the complete variable domain is DAGVTQSPTHLIKTRGQQVTLRCSPISGHKSVSWYQQVLGQGPQFIFQYYEKEERGRGNFPDRFSARQFPNYSSELNVNALLLGDSALYLCASSKDRAYEQYFGPGTRLTVT.

V is TRBV12-3 or TRBV12-4 and J is TRBJ1-4, with D hard to call. The CDR3 is made up of 13 amino acids. Trimming stripped 5 bases from V and 5 bases from J, with 9 bases between. CDR3 region: CASSQKSNEKLFF. The CDR3 nucleotides are TGTGCCAGCAGTCAAAAATCGAATGAAAAACTGTTTTTT.

This clone was detected a few times. V usage is TRBV28 and J usage is TRBJ1-3, with TRBD1 as a possible D gene (6 bases). Germline CDR1 and CDR2: MDHEN and SYDVKM. CDR3 length: 16 amino acids. Deletions cut 4 bases from V and 2 bases from J, with 15 bases between. The CDR3 sequence: CASSSQGLGTGNTIYF. The CDR3 bases are TGTGCCAGCAGTTCCCAGGGGTTAGGGACTGGAAACACCATATATTTT. Supplemented by reference TRBV28 and TRBJ1-3, the full variable domain reads DVKVTQSSRYLVKRTGEKVFLECVQDMDHENMFWYRQDPGLGLRLIYFSYDVKMKEKGDIPEGYSVSREKKERFSLILESASTNQTSMYLCASSSQGLGTGNTIYFGEGSWLTVV.

This sequence joins TRBV6-5 and TRBJ2-3; 8 positions match TRBD2. This CDR3 has 15 residues. Germline loops: CDR1 MNHEY, CDR2 SVGAGI. After removal of 2 bases from V and 6 bases from J, the junction contained 7 bases not matched to a gene. CDR3 sequence: CASSYEAGAPDTQYF. The CDR3 nucleotides are TGTGCCAGCAGTTACGAAGCGGGAGCCCCCGATACGCAGTATTTT.

The J gene is TRBJ1-2, the V gene TRBV10-3, with TRBD1 as a possible D gene (5 bases). Trimming removed 3 bases at V and 4 bases at J, with 12 bases between. There are 14 residues in the CDR3. The V gene's germline CDR1 is ENHRY and CDR2 SYGVKD. The CDR3 DNA sequence: TGTGCCATCAGTGAATCGGGGGAACGCTATGGCTACACCTTC. This codes for CAISESGERYGYTF.

This clone showed up just once. The rearrangement uses TRBV5-4 and TRBJ2-7, with D perhaps TRBD2 (7 bases). CDR3 length: 15 amino acids. V was trimmed by 4 bases and J by 3 bases, leaving 17 bases between them. From germline, CDR1 is SGHNT and CDR2 YYREEE (reference sequence). CDR3 sequence reads: CASSPLSRGGYEQYF. The CDR3 DNA is TGTGCCAGCAGCCCATTATCAAGGGGGGGCTACGAGCAGTACTTC.

The chain combines TRBV3-1 (or the pseudogene TRBV3-2) with TRBJ1-3; the D gene is possibly TRBD1 (6 bases). Trimming took 5 bases from V and 0 from J, leaving 11 bases between them. The CDR3 is 15 amino acids. Germline lookup yields CDR1 LGHDT and CDR2 YNNKEL (reference sequence). This chain's CDR3 is CASSYTQGSGNTIYF. CDR3 bases: TGTGCCAGCAGCTATACACAGGGCTCTGGAAACACCATATATTTT.

The chain joins TRBV2 to TRBJ2-2; no clear D. Trimming removed 7 bases at V and 4 bases at J, with 16 bases between. This CDR3 contains 15 residues. Looked up from germline, CDR1 is SNHLY and CDR2 is FYNNEI. In DNA, the CDR3 is TGTGCCAGCAAACCGGTAAGGCGAGGCACCGGGGAGCTGTTTTTT. Its translation: CASKPVRRGTGELFF.

This clone was picked up a small number of times. The chain has TRBV30 and TRBJ2-3; 11 bases map to TRBD2. The CDR3 spans 15 residues. Trimming cost V 4 bases and J 9 bases; bases outside gene matches: 12. Looked up from germline, CDR1 is GTSNPN and CDR2 is SVGIG (reference sequence). The CDR3 here is CAWTTGTSGAQTQYF. The CDR3 nucleotides read TGTGCCTGGACTACCGGGACTAGCGGAGCCCAGACGCAGTATTTT.

Written as DNA, the CDR3 is TGTGCCGTTAGACAGGACGATAATTCACCCCTCCACTTT. This sequence encodes CAVRQDDNSPLHF. The chain recombines TRBV10-3 with TRBJ1-6; a possible D gene is TRBD1 (6 bases). CDR1 and CDR2 (germline): ENHRY, SYGVKD. This CDR3 is built from 13 residues. V was pared by 11 bases and J by 5 bases, with 13 bases between.

The chain recombines TRBV7-9 with TRBJ1-1; 7 bases line up with TRBD1. CDR3 length: 16 amino acids. Germline lookup yields CDR1 SEHNR and CDR2 FQNEAQ (reference sequence). The V gene end was trimmed by 3 bases and the J gene end by 6 bases; junction bases not matched to a gene: 13. The CDR3 sequence: CASSFTSRGPQAEAFF. The CDR3 DNA reads TGTGCCAGCAGCTTTACTTCAAGGGGGCCGCAGGCTGAAGCTTTCTTT.

The chain joins TRBV27 to TRBJ2-1; 10 positions match TRBD2. This CDR3 has 15 amino acids. The germline gives CDR1 MNHEY, CDR2 SMNVEV (reference sequence). With 3 bases clipped from V and 3 bases from J, the junction kept 2 bases outside the gene matches. CDR3 region: CASSFLAGDYNEQFF. CDR3 in DNA: TGTGCCAGCAGTTTTCTAGCGGGAGACTACAATGAGCAGTTCTTC.

This chain joins TRBV5-1 and TRBJ1-4; possibly TRBD1 for D (6 bases). Germline V gives CDR1 SGHRS, CDR2 YFSETQ. V was cut by 1 base and J by 6 bases, with 10 bases left in between. There are 14 residues in the CDR3. CDR3 in amino acids: CASSLRGGDEKLFF. In DNA form, the CDR3 reads TGCGCCAGCAGCTTGAGGGGGGGCGATGAAAAACTGTTTTTT.

The genes are TRBV10-3 and TRBJ2-1, with 10 bases identical to TRBD2. The germline gives CDR1 ENHRY, CDR2 SYGVKD. This CDR3 spans 15 amino acids. The V and J ends lost 0 bases and 5 bases, in that order; junction bases with no gene match: 1. The DNA of the CDR3 is TGTGCCATCAGTGAGTCCCTAGCGGGGGACAATGAGCAGTTCTTC. It yields the protein CAISESLAGDNEQFF.

V is TRBV2 and J is TRBJ2-5; no clear D. The germline gives CDR1 SNHLY, CDR2 FYNNEI. This CDR3 region has 14 residues. V lost 7 bases and J lost 2, with 14 bases in between. The CDR3 bases are TGTGCCAGCACCCGAACCTCCAGGCAAGAGACCCAGTACTTC. Translation: CASTRTSRQETQYF. Filled out from reference TRBV2 and TRBJ2-5, the complete variable domain reads EPEVTQTPSHQVTQMGQEVILRCVPISNHLYFYWYRQILGQKVEFLVSFYNNEISEKSEIFDDQFSVERPDGSNFTLKIRSTKLEDSAMYFCASTRTSRQETQYFGPGTRLLVL.

The chain couples TRBV6-4 to TRBJ2-2; TRBD2 aligns across 8 bases. CDR3 size: 15 residues. Germline CDR1 is MRHNA and CDR2 is SNTAGT. Losses at the gene ends were 6 bases for V and 1 base for J; bases not matched to a gene: 4. CDR3 sequence (DNA): TGTGCCAGCAGCGTAGCGGGACAGAACACCGGGGAGCTGTTTTTT. It specifies CASSVAGQNTGELFF.